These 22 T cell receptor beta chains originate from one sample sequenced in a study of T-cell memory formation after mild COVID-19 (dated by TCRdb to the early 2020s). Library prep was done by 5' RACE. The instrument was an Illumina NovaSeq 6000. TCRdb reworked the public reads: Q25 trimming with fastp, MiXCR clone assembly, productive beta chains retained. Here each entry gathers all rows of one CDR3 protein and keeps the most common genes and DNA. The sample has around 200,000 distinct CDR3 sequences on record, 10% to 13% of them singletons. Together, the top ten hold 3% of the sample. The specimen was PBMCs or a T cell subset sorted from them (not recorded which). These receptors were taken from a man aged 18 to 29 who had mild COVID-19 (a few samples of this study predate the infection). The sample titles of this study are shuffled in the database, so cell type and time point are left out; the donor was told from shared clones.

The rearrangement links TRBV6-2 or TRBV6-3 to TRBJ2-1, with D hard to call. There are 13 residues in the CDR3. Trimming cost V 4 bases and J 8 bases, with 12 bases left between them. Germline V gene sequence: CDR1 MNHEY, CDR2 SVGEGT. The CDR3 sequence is CASSSRVGDEQFF. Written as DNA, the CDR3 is TGTGCCAGCAGTTCCCGGGTTGGAGATGAGCAGTTCTTC.

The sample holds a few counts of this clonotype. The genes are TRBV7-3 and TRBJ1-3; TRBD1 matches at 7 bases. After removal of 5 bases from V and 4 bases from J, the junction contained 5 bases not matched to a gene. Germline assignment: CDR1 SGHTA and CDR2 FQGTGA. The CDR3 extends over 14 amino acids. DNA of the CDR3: TGTGCCAGCAGCCGACAGGGCGCCGGAAACACCATATATTTT. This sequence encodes CASSRQGAGNTIYF.

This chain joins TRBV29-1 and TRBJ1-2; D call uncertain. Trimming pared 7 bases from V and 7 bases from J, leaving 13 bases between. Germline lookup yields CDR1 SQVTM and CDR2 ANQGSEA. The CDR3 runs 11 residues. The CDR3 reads CSALLGGGYTF. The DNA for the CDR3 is TGCAGCGCCCTCTTGGGTGGTGGCTACACCTTC. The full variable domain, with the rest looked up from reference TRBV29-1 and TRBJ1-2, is SAVISQKPSRDICQRGTSLTIQCQVDSQVTMMFWYRQQPGQSLTLIATANQGSEATYESGFVIDKFPISRPNLTFSTLTVSNMSPEDSSIYLCSALLGGGYTFGSGTRLTVV.

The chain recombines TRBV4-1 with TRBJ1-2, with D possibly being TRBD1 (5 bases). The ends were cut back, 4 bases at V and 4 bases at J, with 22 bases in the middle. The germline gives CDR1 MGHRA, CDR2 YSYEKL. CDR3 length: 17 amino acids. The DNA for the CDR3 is TGCGCCAGCAGCCCACCCTCGGGTTCGGGGGAAGGCTATGGCTACACCTTC. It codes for CASSPPSGSGEGYGYTF.

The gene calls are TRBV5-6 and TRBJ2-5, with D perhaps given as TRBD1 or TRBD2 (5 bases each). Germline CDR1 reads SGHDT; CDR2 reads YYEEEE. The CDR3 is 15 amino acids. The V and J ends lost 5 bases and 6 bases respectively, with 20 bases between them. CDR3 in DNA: TGTGCCAGCAGTCATGAGGGGATCCCATTCCAGACCCAGTACTTC. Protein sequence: CASSHEGIPFQTQYF. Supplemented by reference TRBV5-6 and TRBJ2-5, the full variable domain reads DAGVTQSPTHLIKTRGQQVTLRCSPKSGHDTVSWYQQALGQGPQFIFQYYEEEERQRGNFPDRFSGHQFPNYSSELNVNALLLGDSALYLCASSHEGIPFQTQYFGPGTRLLVL.

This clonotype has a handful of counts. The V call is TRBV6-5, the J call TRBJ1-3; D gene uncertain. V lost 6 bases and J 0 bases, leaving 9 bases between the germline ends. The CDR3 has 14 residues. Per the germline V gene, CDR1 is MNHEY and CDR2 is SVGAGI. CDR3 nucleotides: TGTGCCAGCAGAGTACAGTACTCTGGAAACACCATATATTTT. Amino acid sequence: CASRVQYSGNTIYF.

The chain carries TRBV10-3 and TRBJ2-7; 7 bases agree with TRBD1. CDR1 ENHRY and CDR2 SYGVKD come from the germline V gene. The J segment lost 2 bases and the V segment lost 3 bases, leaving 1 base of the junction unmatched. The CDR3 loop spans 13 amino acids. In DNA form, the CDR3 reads TGTGCCATCAGTGAACAGGGGCCCTACGAGCAGTACTTC. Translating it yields CAISEQGPYEQYF.

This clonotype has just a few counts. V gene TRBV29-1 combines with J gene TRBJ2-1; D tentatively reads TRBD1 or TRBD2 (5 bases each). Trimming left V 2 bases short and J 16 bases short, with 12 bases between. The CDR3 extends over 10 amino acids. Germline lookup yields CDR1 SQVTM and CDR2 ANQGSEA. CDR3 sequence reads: CSVERGDQFF. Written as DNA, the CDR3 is TGCAGCGTTGAAAGGGGAGATCAATTCTTC.

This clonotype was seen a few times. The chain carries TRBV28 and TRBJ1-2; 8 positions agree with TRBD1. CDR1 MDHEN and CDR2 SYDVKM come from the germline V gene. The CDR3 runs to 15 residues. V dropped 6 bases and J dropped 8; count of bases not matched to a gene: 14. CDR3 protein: CASRLPRDRIYGYTF. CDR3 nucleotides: TGTGCCAGCAGACTCCCCCGGGACAGGATCTACGGCTACACCTTC.

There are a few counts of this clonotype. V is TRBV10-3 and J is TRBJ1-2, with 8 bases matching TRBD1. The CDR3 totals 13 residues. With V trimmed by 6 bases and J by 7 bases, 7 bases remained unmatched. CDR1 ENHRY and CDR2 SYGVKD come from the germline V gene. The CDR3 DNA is TGTGCCATCAGGGGACAGGACAAGGGTGGCTACACCTTC. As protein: CAIRGQDKGGYTF.

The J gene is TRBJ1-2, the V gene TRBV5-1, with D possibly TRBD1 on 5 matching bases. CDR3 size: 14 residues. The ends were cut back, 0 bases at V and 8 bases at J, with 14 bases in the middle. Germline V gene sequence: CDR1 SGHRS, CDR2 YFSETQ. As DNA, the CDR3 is TGCGCCAGCAGCTTGGCGGACATTACATTGGGCTACACCTTC. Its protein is CASSLADITLGYTF.

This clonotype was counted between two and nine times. CDR3: CATSRRLGGISYNSPLHF. CDR3 in DNA: TGTGCCACCAGCAGACGCCTAGGGGGGATCTCCTATAATTCACCCCTCCACTTT. This chain connects TRBV15 to TRBJ1-6, with a weak D call TRBD1 (6 bases). The CDR3 totals 18 residues. V gave up 2 bases and J gave up 0 bases, with 14 bases separating them. Germline lookup yields CDR1 LNHNV and CDR2 YYDKDF (reference sequence).

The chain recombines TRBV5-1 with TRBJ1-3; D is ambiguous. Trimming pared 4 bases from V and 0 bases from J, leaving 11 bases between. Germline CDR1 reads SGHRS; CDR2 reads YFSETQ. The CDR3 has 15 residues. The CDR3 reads CASSQDGLSGNTIYF. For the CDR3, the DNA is TGCGCCAGCAGCCAGGACGGACTCTCTGGAAACACCATATATTTT.

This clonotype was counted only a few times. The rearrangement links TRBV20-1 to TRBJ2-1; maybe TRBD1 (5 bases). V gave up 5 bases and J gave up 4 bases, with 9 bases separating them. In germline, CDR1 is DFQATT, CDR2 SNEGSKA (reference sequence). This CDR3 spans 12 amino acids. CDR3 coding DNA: TGCAGTGCTTCCAGGGATTACAATGAGCAGTTCTTC. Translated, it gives CSASRDYNEQFF.

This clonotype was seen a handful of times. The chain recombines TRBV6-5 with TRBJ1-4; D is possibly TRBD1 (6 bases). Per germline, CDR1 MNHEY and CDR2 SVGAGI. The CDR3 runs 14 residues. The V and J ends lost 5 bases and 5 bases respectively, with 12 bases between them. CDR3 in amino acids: CASSAIGGNEKLFF. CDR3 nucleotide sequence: TGTGCCAGCAGTGCGATAGGGGGAAATGAAAAACTGTTTTTT.

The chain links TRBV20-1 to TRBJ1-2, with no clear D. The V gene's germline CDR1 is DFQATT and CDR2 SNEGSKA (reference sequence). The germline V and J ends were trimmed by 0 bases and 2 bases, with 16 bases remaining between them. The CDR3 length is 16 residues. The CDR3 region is CSARDRLGWENYGYTF. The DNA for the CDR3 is TGCAGTGCTAGAGATCGATTGGGATGGGAGAACTATGGCTACACCTTC.

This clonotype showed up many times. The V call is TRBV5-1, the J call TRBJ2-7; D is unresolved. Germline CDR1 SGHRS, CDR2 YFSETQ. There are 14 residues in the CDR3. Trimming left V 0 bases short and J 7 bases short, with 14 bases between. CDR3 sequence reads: CASSLAPRTVEQYF. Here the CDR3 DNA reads TGCGCCAGCAGCTTGGCGCCCAGGACGGTTGAGCAGTACTTC.

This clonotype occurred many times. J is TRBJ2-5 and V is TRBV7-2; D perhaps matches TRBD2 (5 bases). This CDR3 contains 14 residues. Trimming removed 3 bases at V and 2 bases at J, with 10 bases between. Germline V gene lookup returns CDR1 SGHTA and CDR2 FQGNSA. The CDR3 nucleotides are TGTGCCAGCAGCTTTTACCGGAGGCAAGAGACCCAGTACTTC. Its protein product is CASSFYRRQETQYF.

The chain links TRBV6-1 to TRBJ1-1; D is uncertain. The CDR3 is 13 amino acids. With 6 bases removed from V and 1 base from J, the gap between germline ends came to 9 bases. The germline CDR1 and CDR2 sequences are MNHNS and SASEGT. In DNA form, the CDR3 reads TGTGCCAGCAGGGAACAGAAGAACACTGAAGCTTTCTTT. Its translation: CASREQKNTEAFF.

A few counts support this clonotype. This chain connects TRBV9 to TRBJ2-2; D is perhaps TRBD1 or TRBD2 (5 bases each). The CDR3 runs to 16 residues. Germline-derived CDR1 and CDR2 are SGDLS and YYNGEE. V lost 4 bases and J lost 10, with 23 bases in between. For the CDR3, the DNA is TGTGCCAGCAGCTCCACTTCTAGCCCAACTGGGGCGGAGCTGTTTTTT. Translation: CASSSTSSPTGAELFF.

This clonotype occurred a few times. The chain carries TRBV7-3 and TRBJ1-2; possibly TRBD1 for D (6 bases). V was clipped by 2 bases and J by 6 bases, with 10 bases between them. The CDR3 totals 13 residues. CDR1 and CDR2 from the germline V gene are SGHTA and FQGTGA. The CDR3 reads CASSLGGRNGYTF. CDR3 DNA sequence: TGTGCCAGCAGCTTAGGGGGGCGGAATGGCTACACCTTC.

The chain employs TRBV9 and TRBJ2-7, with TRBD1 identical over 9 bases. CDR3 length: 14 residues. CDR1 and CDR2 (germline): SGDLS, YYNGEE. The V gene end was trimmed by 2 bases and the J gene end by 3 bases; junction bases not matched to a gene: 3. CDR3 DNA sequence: TGTGCCAGCAGCGTGACAGGGGGGAACTACGAGCAGTACTTC. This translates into CASSVTGGNYEQYF.